This record looks at one TCR beta chain sequence and its context. These data come from a study of blood T cell repertoires in COVID-19. Study overall: T cells, B-cell-depleted T cells, or PBMCs provided the cDNA or gDNA that served as material.

Under the authors' procedure: Nucleated cell number was recorded as an estimate derived from reference gene primer amplification. Assay: immunoSEQ multiplex PCR; the TCRdb copy retains only in-frame clones and omits some. That table is the source of V, J and clone size, and D and trimming were worked out from the DNA. The sample has approximately 58,000 clones; 70% to 90% are singletons. J gave up 3 bases and V 4 bases, and 1 base lay outside the gene matches. The CDR3 spans 14 residues. The germline gives CDR1 LGHDT, CDR2 YNNKEL (reference sequence). The gene calls are TRBV3-1 (or the pseudogene TRBV3-2) and TRBJ2-5, with 11 bases identical to TRBD2. The TCR sequence derives from a man aged 55 to 69 with COVID-19, enrolled during active disease. Sequencing was performed on peripheral blood. The CDR3 DNA reads TGTGCCAGCAGCCTGACTAGCGGGAAAGAGACCCAGTACTTC. Amino acid sequence: CASSLTSGKETQYF.